Below are 10 T cell receptor beta chains sequenced from a single sample in a study of T cell repertoires in cytomegalovirus infection. No antigen has been assigned to these receptors. TCRdb used MiXCR to reprocess the reads, holding one entry per CDR3 protein. The sample carries about a million distinct CDR3 sequences, 31% recorded once. Here the sequenced sample was cultured CD8+ T cells from PBMCs, taken from culture after CMV antigen stimulation. The receptor source for this set is a human donor in good health (CMV status not recorded). Some clones in this sample may be carry-over from other donors' samples.

The chain combines TRBV15 with TRBJ2-7; D tentatively reads TRBD1 or TRBD2 (5 bases each). The germline V gene encodes CDR1 LNHNV and CDR2 YYDKDF (reference sequence). Trimming removed 5 bases at V and 6 bases at J, with 17 bases between. The CDR3 covers 14 residues. The CDR3 reads CATSVRGEVSEQYF. CDR3 DNA sequence: TGTGCCACCAGCGTCCGGGGCGAAGTGAGCGAGCAGTACTTC.

This clonotype showed up just a few times. The genes are TRBV20-1 and TRBJ1-2, with D tentatively TRBD1 (6 bases). The germline V and J ends were trimmed by 1 base and 2 bases, with 14 bases remaining between them. Germline CDR1 is DFQATT and CDR2 is SNEGSKA (reference sequence). This CDR3 has 15 amino acids. For the CDR3, the DNA is TGCAGTGCTAGAGGCCCCGGGGGCGGGAACTATGGCTACACCTTC. Encoded protein: CSARGPGGGNYGYTF.

The chain links TRBV19 to TRBJ2-7; 7 nucleotides line up with TRBD1. The CDR3 is 15 amino acids. Losses at the gene ends were 5 bases for V and 1 base for J; bases not matched to a gene: 8. Germline CDR1 reads LNHDA; CDR2 reads SQIVND (reference sequence). Here the CDR3 DNA reads TGTGCCAGTAGTCCAGGACAGGACCCTTCCTACGAGCAGTACTTC. Residues: CASSPGQDPSYEQYF.

V and J are TRBV6-1 and TRBJ2-2; 9 bases match TRBD1. The CDR3 is 14 amino acids. The junction had 4 bases not matched to a gene; V was cut back by 6 bases and J by 5 bases. Germline CDR1 reads MNHNS; CDR2 reads SASEGT. The CDR3 sequence is CASRRTGVTGELFF. CDR3 coding DNA: TGTGCCAGCAGGAGGACAGGGGTGACCGGGGAGCTGTTTTTT.

This clonotype was seen more than once but under ten times. The chain joins TRBV12-3 or TRBV12-4 to TRBJ1-1; D gene uncertain. V lost 5 bases and J 11 bases, leaving 18 bases between the germline ends. CDR3 length: 13 residues. In DNA, the CDR3 is TGTGCCAGCAGTCTTTCGTGGGGTTCGGACGCTTTCTTT. Translating gives CASSLSWGSDAFF.

This sequence joins TRBV7-6 and TRBJ2-3; 8 positions agree with TRBD2. The CDR3 is 17 residues long. J gave up 2 bases and V 4 bases, and 11 bases lay outside the gene matches. The germline CDR1 and CDR2 sequences are SGHVS and FNYEAQ. The CDR3 region is CASSSSRSGGHTDTQYF. CDR3 DNA sequence: TGTGCCAGCAGCTCTTCACGGAGCGGGGGACACACAGATACGCAGTATTTT.

The chain uses TRBV6-2 or TRBV6-3 and TRBJ2-2, with 7 bases identical to TRBD1. This CDR3 region has 18 residues. Germline V gene data show CDR1 as MNHEY and CDR2 as SVGEGT. V shed 0 bases and J 3 bases; nucleotides not matched to a gene: 10. CDR3 sequence (DNA): TGTGCCAGCAGTTACTCCTCCCCCCCAGGGGGATACACCGGGGAGCTGTTTTTT. Translating it yields CASSYSSPPGGYTGELFF.

The sample holds a few counts of this clonotype. This chain joins TRBV19 and TRBJ1-2, with D hard to call. The CDR3 runs 17 residues. Trimming cost V 8 bases and J 3 bases, with 25 bases left between them. Looked up from germline, CDR1 is LNHDA and CDR2 is SQIVND (reference sequence). This CDR3 is CASPLQLSQYYHYGYTF. The CDR3 DNA follows: TGTGCCAGTCCTCTTCAGCTATCCCAATACTACCACTATGGCTACACCTTC. Drawing the rest from reference TRBV19 and TRBJ1-2, the complete variable domain is DGGITQSPKYLFRKEGQNVTLSCEQNLNHDAMYWYRQDPGQGLRLIYYSQIVNDFQKGDIAEGYSVSREKKESFPLTVTSAQKNPTAFYLCASPLQLSQYYHYGYTFGSGTRLTVV.

This clonotype was seen at least ten times. The V gene is TRBV12-3 or TRBV12-4, the J gene TRBJ2-7; tentatively, D is TRBD2 (5 bases). The ends were cut back, 3 bases at V and 3 bases at J, with 9 bases in the middle. This CDR3 comprises 13 residues. In nucleotides, the CDR3 is TGTGCCAGCAGTTTCCCCGGGGACTACGAGCAGTACTTC. This encodes CASSFPGDYEQYF.

The rearrangement uses TRBV27 and TRBJ2-5; D possibly corresponds to TRBD2 (7 bases). The V gene lost 2 bases and the J gene lost 5 bases, with 18 bases spanning the gap. Germline CDR1 and CDR2: MNHEY and SMNVEV (reference sequence). The CDR3 is 16 residues long. The CDR3, as DNA: TGTGCCAGCAGTTTAGGGGGGGGCCGATTTGCTGAGACCCAGTACTTC. Translated, it gives CASSLGGGRFAETQYF.